The present entry profiles one T cell receptor beta chain with its context. Its target is not known. This record belongs to a study of T cell clonotyping in hematopoietic cell transplantation. Findings of the study overall: No sorting was done, leaving CD4 and CD8 contributions mixed.

TCRdb's copy holds only in-frame clones and misses some; the assay was immunoSEQ multiplex PCR. The sample lists approximately 44,000 clones; 95% were seen once. The specimen sequenced was peripheral blood mononuclear cells. This TCR was sampled from a man in his thirties or forties in good health. Some clones in this sample may be carry-over from other donors' samples.

This CDR3 reads CASSSLTGGIGGYTF. The CDR3 region has the DNA TGTGCCAGCAGCTCTTTGACAGGGGGTATTGGCGGCTACACCTTC. The genes are TRBV7-2 and TRBJ1-2; 9 positions match TRBD1. The CDR3 spans 15 residues. Per germline, CDR1 SGHTA and CDR2 FQGNSA. V lost 4 bases and J lost 8; bases outside the gene matches: 11.